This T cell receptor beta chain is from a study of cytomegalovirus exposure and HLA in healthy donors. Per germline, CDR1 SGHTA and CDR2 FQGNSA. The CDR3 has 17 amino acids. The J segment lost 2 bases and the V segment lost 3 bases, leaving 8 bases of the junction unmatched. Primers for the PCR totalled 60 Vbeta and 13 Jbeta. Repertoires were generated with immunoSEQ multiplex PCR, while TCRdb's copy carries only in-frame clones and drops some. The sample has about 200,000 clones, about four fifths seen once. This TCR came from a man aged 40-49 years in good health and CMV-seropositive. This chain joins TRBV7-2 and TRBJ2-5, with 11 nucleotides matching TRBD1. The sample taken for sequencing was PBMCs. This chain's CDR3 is CASSLVGTGGGQETQYF. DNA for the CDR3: TGTGCCAGCAGCTTGGTAGGGACAGGGGGGGGACAAGAGACCCAGTACTTC. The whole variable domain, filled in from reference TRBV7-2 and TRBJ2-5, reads GAGVSQSPSNKVTEKGKDVELRCDPISGHTALYWYRQSLGQGLEFLIYFQGNSAPDKSGLPSDRFSAERTGGSVSTLTIQRTQQEDSAVYLCASSLVGTGGGQETQYFGPGTRLLVL.